Below are 9 T cell receptor beta chains sequenced from a single sample in a study of shared clonotypes between healthy human individuals. The protocol was immunoSEQ multiplex PCR, while the TCRdb copy is restricted to in-frame clones and leaves out a portion. The sample shows 2 million to 2.5 million clones, under 95% of them seen only once. The sequencing input was naive CD4+ T cells from PBMCs. Subset defined: CD45RA+ positively selected. These receptors were obtained from a man between 18 and 35 years old in good health. Some clones in this sample may be carry-over from other donors' samples.

CDR3 protein: CASSFTGDQPQHF. The CDR3 nucleotides read TGTGCCAGCAGTTTTACAGGGGATCAGCCCCAGCATTTT. The chain links TRBV27 to TRBJ1-5; 7 bases align to TRBD1. J lost 5 bases, V lost 3 bases, and 1 base had no gene match. The CDR3 extends over 13 amino acids. Germline V CDR1 and CDR2: MNHEY, SMNVEV (reference sequence).

In this sample, this clone turned up once. As DNA, the CDR3 is TGTGCCAGCAGCGAGGAGGGCTACAATGAGCAGTTCTTC. Translation: CASSEEGYNEQFF. V is TRBV7-9 and J is TRBJ2-1, with D maybe TRBD2 (6 bases). This CDR3 has 13 residues. The V and J ends lost 5 bases and 3 bases respectively, with 8 bases between them. Germline assignment: CDR1 SEHNR and CDR2 FQNEAQ (reference sequence).

The chain links TRBV5-6 to TRBJ2-3; TRBD2 might be the D (6 bases). Trimming pared 3 bases from V and 1 base from J, leaving 9 bases between. The CDR3 extends over 14 amino acids. CDR1 is SGHDT, CDR2 YYEEEE, per germline. In nucleotides, the CDR3 is TGTGCCAGCAGCTCCGGACTACGCACAGATACGCAGTATTTT. It specifies CASSSGLRTDTQYF.

V is TRBV6-1 and J is TRBJ2-7; 8 bases are shared with TRBD2. CDR3 size: 11 residues. The V gene's germline CDR1 is MNHNS and CDR2 SASEGT. The CDR3 DNA is TGTGGGCGGGAGGCTACCTACGAGCAGTACTTC. Translating gives CGREATYEQYF.

This chain joins TRBV7-9 and TRBJ2-3; 7 nucleotides agree with TRBD1. Unmatched junction bases numbered 9, after V lost 3 bases and J lost 3 bases. CDR3 size: 16 residues. Germline V gene sequence: CDR1 SEHNR, CDR2 FQNEAQ (reference sequence). The CDR3 DNA is TGTGCCAGCAGCTTGGGACAGACCGAGCGGACAGATACGCAGTATTTT. Translating gives CASSLGQTERTDTQYF.

For the CDR3, the DNA is TGTGCCAGCAGCTTAGATCTAGCGGGAGGGCCCCGGGGCTACGAGCAGTACTTC. Amino acids: CASSLDLAGGPRGYEQYF. This chain connects TRBV11-3 to TRBJ2-7; 12 bases line up with TRBD2. This CDR3 has 18 amino acids. V shed 0 bases, J shed 3 bases, and the junction held 9 bases outside the gene matches. CDR1 is SGHNT and CDR2 is YENEEA in the germline V gene. Based on the CDR3 plus reference TRBV11-3 and TRBJ2-7, the full variable domain is EAGVVQSPRYKIIEKKQPVAFWCNPISGHNTLYWYLQNLGQGPELLIRYENEEAVDDSQLPKDRFSAERLKGVDSTLKIQPAELGDSAVYLCASSLDLAGGPRGYEQYFGPGTRLTVT.

In regard to this clone: Additional DNA sequences in this sample encode the identical CDR3. The gene calls are TRBV19 and TRBJ1-5; D call uncertain. The V end lost 1 base, the J end lost 1 base, and 5 bases lay between the germline ends. CDR1 and CDR2 (germline): LNHDA, SQIVND (reference sequence). The CDR3 is 14 amino acids. The CDR3 loop is CASSIGGSNQPQHF. The CDR3 DNA is TGTGCCAGTAGTATAGGCGGGAGCAATCAGCCCCAGCATTTT.

The chain joins TRBV6-5 to TRBJ1-1, with D maybe TRBD1 (6 bases). Germline V gives CDR1 MNHEY, CDR2 SVGAGI. V was shortened by 6 bases and J by 8 bases, with 19 bases between the two germline ends. The CDR3 totals 14 residues. CDR3 in amino acids: CASRTGMRVEEAFF. CDR3 bases: TGTGCCAGCAGAACAGGGATGCGGGTAGAAGAAGCTTTCTTT.

V gene TRBV11-2 combines with J gene TRBJ1-1; D is unresolved. This CDR3 has 16 residues. Per germline, CDR1 SGHAT and CDR2 FQNNGV. The V gene lost 3 bases and the J gene lost 2 bases, with 16 bases spanning the gap. CDR3 in amino acids: CASSLTQPTVNTEAFF. The CDR3 bases are TGTGCCAGCAGCTTGACCCAACCTACCGTAAACACTGAAGCTTTCTTT. Full variable domain (outside the CDR3, taken from reference TRBV11-2 and TRBJ1-1): EAGVAQSPRYKIIEKRQSVAFWCNPISGHATLYWYQQILGQGPKLLIQFQNNGVVDDSQLPKDRFSAERLKGVDSTLKIQPAKLEDSAVYLCASSLTQPTVNTEAFFGQGTRLTVV.